The present entry profiles one TCR beta chain with its context. These data are taken from a study of blood T cell repertoires in COVID-19. The wider study: The samples span acute and convalescent COVID-19 from the United States, Italy and Spain. T cells, B-cell-depleted T cells, or PBMCs provided the cDNA or gDNA that served as material.

This CDR3 has 15 residues. CDR1 KGHDR and CDR2 SFDVKD come from the germline V gene. Deletions cut 7 bases from V and 2 bases from J, with 13 bases between. Per the authors' pipeline: Reference gene primer amplification gave estimated nucleated cell counts. Sequencing was performed with immunoSEQ multiplex PCR; in TCRdb, only in-frame clones are kept and a portion is missing. V, J and clone size are taken as reported in that table, and D and trimming were inferred from the DNA itself. Of 25,000 to 30,000 clones listed, roughly 88% are singletons. Sequences were obtained from peripheral blood. The V and J genes are TRBV24-1 and TRBJ2-2; a weak D match, TRBD1 (6 bases). This sequence originates from a human donor in a cohort sampled during active COVID-19. Here the CDR3 DNA reads TGTGCCACCAGGGGGGACAACCCAAACACCGGGGAGCTGTTTTTT. It translates to CATRGDNPNTGELFF.